The T cell receptor beta chain described here comes from a study of CD8+CD57+ T cells in acquired aplastic anemia (dated by TCRdb to between 2017 and 2018). Regarding the complete study: DNA extracted from sorted CD4+ and CD8+ cells had a mean of 3.2 ug, with a range of about 0.19 to 30 ug. CD8+CD57+ expansion was defined as frequency above the mean frequency observed in healthy subjects. General study outcomes and caveats: Although 25 to 30 CD8+ CDR3 sequences were shared by patients and controls, these sequences appeared highly expressed in patients and within the immunodominant clones of patients. No significant difference in CD8+ Simpson's diversity was found between patients and healthy controls (P=0.060).

TCR beta VDJ combination and CDR3 sequence profiling used genomic DNA as the template. An Illumina HiSeq 2000 was used for TCR repertoire sequencing. In the source study's methods: TRBV/TRBJ rearrangement plots, CDR3 size and DJ length profiles, and Simpson's diversity index were used to evaluate the repertoires. The immunodominant clone was defined as the most abundant DNA sequence in deep sequencing data. CDR3 amino acid sequences were checked for sharing between subjects and were compared against published repertoires and the VDJdb database. TCRdb's own reprocessing of the public reads used fastp at Q25 and MiXCR and kept productive beta chains. Rows merge per CDR3 protein into single entries with the most common DNA and genes. Here the V and J calls rest on TCRdb's processing, not on the authors' analysis. The sample table records under 500,000 distinct CDR3 sequences; around 30% of these occur just once. Under 0.95% of the sample is taken by the ten largest.

The CDR3 contains 14 residues, cysteine and phenylalanine counted. Just the 42-base CDR3 DNA is kept, in frame starting at base 1. V lost 6 bases and J lost 10 bases; the stretch between them is 16 bases long. With regard to this clonotype: It has no known antigen specificity. Base quality data are lacking; no much larger clone is found one base away.

The patients picked for sequencing were ones in whom flow cytometry had shown an expansion of CD8+CD57+ cells. Severe acquired aplastic anemia was diagnosed in all patients according to International Study of Aplastic Anemia and Agranulocytosis and Camitta criteria. Patients had received no therapy at the time of blood sampling. In the study, sorted CD4+ and CD8+ blood T cells from patients with severe aplastic anemia and from healthy subjects underwent deep sequencing of TCR repertoires. In the USA, patient enrollment took place under clinicaltrials.gov protocols 00001620, 01623167, 00001397, 00071045, 00081523 and 00961064. Ficoll-Paque density gradient centrifugation was used to isolate peripheral blood mononuclear cells. Before DNA extraction, CD4+ and CD8+ T cells were sorted by FACS or by magnetic beads.

Here the chain combines TRBV12-3 or TRBV12-4 and TRBJ1-6, with no reliable assignment of the D segment. Sequenced: sorted CD4+, CD8+, or CD8+CD57+ T cells (not recorded which) from PBMCs. This TCR was recovered from a human donor with aplastic anemia. The nucleotide sequence is TGTGCCAGCAGGAAAGATCTGGGGAGATCACCCCTCCACTTT. It encodes CASRKDLGRSPLHF.